This record looks at one TCR beta chain sequence and its context. The antigen remains unidentified. This sample is drawn from a study of blood T cells in healthy people across ages. Study-wide results and limits: Naive and antigen-experienced cells could not be conclusively compared, given unsorted PBMCs. When set beside aged donors, long-lived donors presented more naive CD4+ cells and higher diversity. In older individuals, TCR beta diversity per million T cells was lower, falling roughly linearly with age. Nothing was known about donor CMV status, and this possibly confounded expanded clonotype changes.

The authors ran a second PCR of 7 to 11 cycles using a sample-barcoded 5' primer and a J-beta primer mix. TCRdb reanalysed the 5' RACE reads using MiXCR and keeps one entry per CDR3 protein. The table lists over a million distinct CDR3 sequences, approximately 38% of them singletons. Trimming removed 0 bases from V and 6 bases from J; junction bases left unmatched: 11. Germline values: CDR1 SGHRS, CDR2 YFSETQ. This CDR3 is built from 17 residues. This receptor was taken from a young woman in good health. The chain joins TRBV5-1 to TRBJ2-3; 9 positions match TRBD2. Material: blood. The CDR3 sequence is CASSLGGTSRVRDTQYF. CDR3 sequence (DNA): TGCGCCAGCAGCTTGGGGGGGACTAGCCGGGTCAGGGATACGCAGTATTTT.